This record covers a single T cell receptor beta chain. Its antigen is not known. The data stem from a study of shared clonotypes between healthy human individuals. Study conclusions and caveats: Memory subsets had estimated richness that was generally smaller than that of naive subsets. Clonotype sharing levels among donors were expected to vary with sequencing depth.

Sequencing used immunoSEQ multiplex PCR; TCRdb keeps in-frame clones, though not all of them. This sample has 1,400,000 or so clones, with approximately 98.5% found just once. Both subsets, CD45RA+ naive and CD45RA-negative memory, were split from the CD4+ cells. Trimming removed 2 bases from V and 3 bases from J; junction bases left unmatched: 3. The germline CDR1 and CDR2 sequences are KGHSH and LQKENI. CDR3 size: 15 residues. The chain employs TRBV18 and TRBJ2-7; TRBD2 matches 11 bases. Sample: naive CD4+ T cells sorted from blood. Subset specified: CD45RA+ positively selected. This sequence originates from a man aged 30 to 39 in good health. The CDR3 loop reads CASSPMGTSGYEQYF. The DNA for the CDR3 is TGTGCCAGCTCACCAATGGGGACTAGCGGCTACGAGCAGTACTTC.